This TCR beta chain was profiled in a study of cytomegalovirus exposure and HLA in healthy donors. Study-level information: Researchers found that about 84% of around 400 genotyped donors fell within the Caucasian-associated ancestry cluster.

Comments on this clone: Its specificity is not known.

Findings of the study overall: Reports credit the classifier with highly specific, highly sensitive diagnosis of cytomegalovirus status. Listed as cytomegalovirus-associated were 164 TCR beta chains.

V was shortened by 1 base and J by 9 bases, with 16 bases between the two germline ends. The length of the CDR3 is 15 residues. Looked up from germline, CDR1 is SGHTA and CDR2 is FQGNSA. Nominal health characterized the donors when sampled, though unrecorded immune exposures were likely. Both 60 Vbeta primers and 13 Jbeta primers went into the PCR. The data were produced by immunoSEQ multiplex PCR, yet TCRdb's version contains in-frame clones alone and is incomplete. The table has some 150,000 clones, 80% seen once. V usage is TRBV7-2 and J usage is TRBJ2-1, with D maybe TRBD1 (6 bases). The TCR originated in a man in his forties in good health and CMV-seropositive. The sample comprised PBMCs. CDR3 sequence (DNA): TGTGCCAGCAGCTTAGATCGGCGGCAGGGGAGTGAGCAGTTCTTC. As protein: CASSLDRRQGSEQFF.